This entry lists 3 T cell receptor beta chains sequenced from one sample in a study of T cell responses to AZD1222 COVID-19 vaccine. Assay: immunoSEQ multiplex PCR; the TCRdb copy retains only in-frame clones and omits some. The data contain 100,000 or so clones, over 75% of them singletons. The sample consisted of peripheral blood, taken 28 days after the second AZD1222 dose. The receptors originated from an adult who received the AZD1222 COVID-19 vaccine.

DNA for the CDR3: TGTGCCAGCAGCTTAGGTGAACAGGGAACCGGGGAGCTGTTTTTT. It translates to CASSLGEQGTGELFF. The chain joins TRBV7-6 to TRBJ2-2, with D perhaps matching TRBD1 (6 bases). This CDR3 region has 15 residues. Germline V gene sequence: CDR1 SGHVS, CDR2 FNYEAQ. Trimming removed 1 base at V and 5 bases at J, with 11 bases between.

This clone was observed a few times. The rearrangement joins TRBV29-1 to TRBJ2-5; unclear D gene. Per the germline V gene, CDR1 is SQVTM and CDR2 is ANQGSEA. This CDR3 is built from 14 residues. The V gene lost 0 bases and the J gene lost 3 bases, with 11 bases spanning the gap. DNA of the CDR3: TGCAGCGTTGAAGATAGTACACCCGAAGAGACCCAGTACTTC. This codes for CSVEDSTPEETQYF.

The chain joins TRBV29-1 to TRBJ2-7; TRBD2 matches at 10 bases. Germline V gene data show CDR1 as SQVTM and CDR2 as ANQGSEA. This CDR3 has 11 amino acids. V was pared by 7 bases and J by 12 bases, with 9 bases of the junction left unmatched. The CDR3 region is CSGLAGGYPYF. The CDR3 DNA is TGCAGCGGATTAGCGGGGGGATACCCGTACTTC.